The 16 T cell receptor beta chains in this list originate from one sample, sequenced in a study of blood T cell repertoires in COVID-19. This table comes from immunoSEQ multiplex PCR, and its TCRdb copy is limited to in-frame clones, with some not included. The repertoire holds 230,000 or so clones, with roughly 88% as singletons. What was sequenced was peripheral blood. Source of these receptors: a middle-aged woman who had recovered from COVID-19.

The gene calls are TRBV6-5 and TRBJ1-3; tentatively, D is TRBD1 (5 bases). V was trimmed by 0 bases and J by 10 bases, leaving 19 bases between them. The CDR3 has 16 residues. Germline V gene sequence: CDR1 MNHEY, CDR2 SVGAGI. CDR3 DNA: TGTGCCAGCAGTTACTCGGCAGGGCCCACCACCCTAACCATATATTTT. It encodes CASSYSAGPTTLTIYF.

V usage is TRBV7-2 and J usage is TRBJ2-3, with 7 bases that match TRBD1. The CDR3 covers 13 residues. Unmatched junction bases numbered 2, after V lost 3 bases and J lost 5 bases. Germline V gene sequence: CDR1 SGHTA, CDR2 FQGNSA. The CDR3 DNA sequence: TGTGCCAGCAGCTTTAACAGGGGAGATACGCAGTATTTT. Residues: CASSFNRGDTQYF.

V and J are TRBV15 and TRBJ2-7, with 7 bases aligning to TRBD2. The length of the CDR3 is 15 residues. The ends lost 3 bases at V and 5 bases at J; junction bases unmatched: 10. Germline V gene data show CDR1 as LNHNV and CDR2 as YYDKDF (reference sequence). The CDR3 loop reads CATSRDLSGADEQYF. In DNA form, the CDR3 reads TGTGCCACCAGCAGGGACTTAAGCGGGGCAGACGAGCAGTACTTC.

V usage is TRBV19 and J usage is TRBJ2-1; tentatively, D is TRBD2 (6 bases). V lost 6 bases and J lost 7, with 19 bases in between. CDR1 and CDR2 (germline): LNHDA, SQIVND (reference sequence). This CDR3 contains 15 residues. The CDR3 region has the DNA TGTGCCAGTAGGAGCTACGGGGGAACGAGGAATGAGCAGTTCTTC. Its translation: CASRSYGGTRNEQFF.

V is TRBV19 and J is TRBJ2-7, with D perhaps matching TRBD2 (5 bases). Trimming took 1 base from V and 0 from J, leaving 13 bases between them. The V gene's germline CDR1 is LNHDA and CDR2 SQIVND (reference sequence). The length of the CDR3 is 16 residues. The CDR3 DNA reads TGTGCCAGTAGTATAGGGGCCGGAGGACCCTCCTACGAGCAGTACTTC. This sequence encodes CASSIGAGGPSYEQYF.

The V call is TRBV11-3, the J call TRBJ2-3; 7 positions match TRBD1. Germline-derived CDR1 and CDR2 are SGHNT and YENEEA. The J segment lost 1 base and the V segment lost 1 base, leaving 8 bases of the junction unmatched. This CDR3 has 17 residues. The CDR3 sequence: CASSLATGTVGTDTQYF. DNA for the CDR3: TGTGCCAGCAGCTTAGCGACAGGGACCGTTGGCACAGATACGCAGTATTTT.

V usage is TRBV19 and J usage is TRBJ1-2; 7 bases are a match to TRBD1. This CDR3 comprises 13 residues. The germline CDR1 and CDR2 sequences are LNHDA and SQIVND (reference sequence). V shed 5 bases and J 3 bases; nucleotides not matched to a gene: 3. CDR3 DNA: TGTGCCAGTAGTTTCAGGGGGGACTATGGCTACACCTTC. Encoded protein: CASSFRGDYGYTF.

J is TRBJ1-2 and V is TRBV5-1; 7 bases match TRBD1. Germline trimming cut 2 bases from V and 8 bases from J; bases unmatched to any gene: 9. This CDR3 spans 14 amino acids. Looked up from germline, CDR1 is SGHRS and CDR2 is YFSETQ. Here the CDR3 DNA reads TGCGCCAGCAGCTTAACAGGGGAGGTTAACGGCTACACCTTC. Translation gives CASSLTGEVNGYTF.

This chain joins TRBV3-1 (or the pseudogene TRBV3-2) and TRBJ1-5; 9 bases map to TRBD1. J lost 4 bases, V lost 4 bases, and 5 bases had no gene match. This CDR3 has 15 amino acids. The germline gives CDR1 LGHDT, CDR2 YNNKEL (reference sequence). This CDR3 is CASSLRDRENQPQHF. The CDR3 DNA sequence: TGTGCCAGCAGCCTCCGGGACAGGGAAAATCAGCCCCAGCATTTT.

The rearrangement links TRBV13 to TRBJ1-4; the D is unclear. V was shortened by 5 bases and J by 8 bases, with 15 bases between the two germline ends. From germline, CDR1 is PRHDT and CDR2 FYEKMQ (reference sequence). The CDR3 extends over 14 amino acids. The CDR3 DNA reads TGTGCCAGCAGCCGAACTGAAGCGCGCGAAAAACTGTTTTTT. This gives the protein CASSRTEAREKLFF.

The genes are TRBV20-1 and TRBJ1-2; unclear D gene. Germline V gene lookup returns CDR1 DFQATT and CDR2 SNEGSKA (reference sequence). Trimming removed 3 bases from V and 4 bases from J, with 6 bases in between. This CDR3 spans 11 amino acids. Here the CDR3 reads CSARGAYGYTF. DNA of the CDR3: TGCAGTGCTAGGGGCGCCTATGGCTACACCTTC.

This sequence joins TRBV6-5 and TRBJ1-5; tentatively, D is TRBD1 (6 bases). V lost 2 bases, J lost 6 bases, and 11 bases lay in between. Germline V gene sequence: CDR1 MNHEY, CDR2 SVGAGI. CDR3 length: 14 residues. This chain's CDR3 is CASSYPGASQPQHF. Written as DNA, the CDR3 is TGTGCCAGCAGTTACCCAGGGGCAAGTCAGCCCCAGCATTTT.

This chain uses TRBV3-1 (or the pseudogene TRBV3-2) with TRBJ2-3; no clear D. The V end was cut by 0 bases, the J end by 4 bases, with 8 bases between. Germline V CDR1 and CDR2: LGHDT, YNNKEL (reference sequence). The CDR3 is 14 residues long. The CDR3 protein is CASSQEGRADTQYF. The CDR3 DNA sequence: TGTGCCAGCAGCCAAGAAGGTCGGGCAGATACGCAGTATTTT.

The chain uses TRBV7-2 and TRBJ2-5, with D perhaps TRBD1 (5 bases). This CDR3 comprises 13 residues. Per the germline V gene, CDR1 is SGHTA and CDR2 is FQGNSA. V was cut by 6 bases and J by 5 bases, with 13 bases left in between. The CDR3 loop is CASRPGILETQYF. For the CDR3, the DNA is TGTGCCAGCAGACCAGGGATTTTGGAGACCCAGTACTTC.

The V call is TRBV7-3, the J call TRBJ1-6, with 10 bases that match TRBD1. Germline CDR1 reads SGHTA; CDR2 reads FQGTGA. The trim removed 0 bases at V and 7 bases at J, leaving 0 bases unmatched. The CDR3 has 15 residues. In DNA form, the CDR3 reads TGTGCCAGCAGCTTAACGACAGGGGGCAATTCACCCCTCCACTTT. Its translation is CASSLTTGGNSPLHF.

The chain has TRBV6-5 and TRBJ1-2; 8 bases line up with TRBD1. The CDR3 totals 14 residues. CDR1 is MNHEY and CDR2 is SVGAGI in the germline V gene. The J segment lost 5 bases and the V segment lost 6 bases, leaving 8 bases of the junction unmatched. The CDR3: CASSQGADFYGYTF. Written as DNA, the CDR3 is TGTGCCAGCAGCCAGGGGGCGGATTTTTATGGCTACACCTTC.